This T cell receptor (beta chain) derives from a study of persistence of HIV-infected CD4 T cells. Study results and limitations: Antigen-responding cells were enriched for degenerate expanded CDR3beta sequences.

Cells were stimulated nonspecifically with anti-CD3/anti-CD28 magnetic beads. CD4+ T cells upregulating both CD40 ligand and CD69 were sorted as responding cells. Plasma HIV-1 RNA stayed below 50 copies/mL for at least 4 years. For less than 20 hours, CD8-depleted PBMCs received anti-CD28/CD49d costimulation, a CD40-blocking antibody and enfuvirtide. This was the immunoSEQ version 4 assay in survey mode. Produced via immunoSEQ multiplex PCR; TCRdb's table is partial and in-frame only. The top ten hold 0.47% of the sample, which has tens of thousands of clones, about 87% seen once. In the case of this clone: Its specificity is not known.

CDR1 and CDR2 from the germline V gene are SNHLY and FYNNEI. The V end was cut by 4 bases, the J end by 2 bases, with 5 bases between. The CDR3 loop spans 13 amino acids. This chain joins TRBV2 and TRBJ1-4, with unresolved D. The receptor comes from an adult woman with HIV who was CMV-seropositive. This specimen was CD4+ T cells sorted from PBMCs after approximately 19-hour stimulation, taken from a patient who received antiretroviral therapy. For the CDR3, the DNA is TGTGCCAGCAGTGGACTGACTAATGAAAAACTGTTTTTT. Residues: CASSGLTNEKLFF. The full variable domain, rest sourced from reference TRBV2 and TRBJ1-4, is EPEVTQTPSHQVTQMGQEVILRCVPISNHLYFYWYRQILGQKVEFLVSFYNNEISEKSEIFDDQFSVERPDGSNFTLKIRSTKLEDSAMYFCASSGLTNEKLFFGSGTQLSVL.